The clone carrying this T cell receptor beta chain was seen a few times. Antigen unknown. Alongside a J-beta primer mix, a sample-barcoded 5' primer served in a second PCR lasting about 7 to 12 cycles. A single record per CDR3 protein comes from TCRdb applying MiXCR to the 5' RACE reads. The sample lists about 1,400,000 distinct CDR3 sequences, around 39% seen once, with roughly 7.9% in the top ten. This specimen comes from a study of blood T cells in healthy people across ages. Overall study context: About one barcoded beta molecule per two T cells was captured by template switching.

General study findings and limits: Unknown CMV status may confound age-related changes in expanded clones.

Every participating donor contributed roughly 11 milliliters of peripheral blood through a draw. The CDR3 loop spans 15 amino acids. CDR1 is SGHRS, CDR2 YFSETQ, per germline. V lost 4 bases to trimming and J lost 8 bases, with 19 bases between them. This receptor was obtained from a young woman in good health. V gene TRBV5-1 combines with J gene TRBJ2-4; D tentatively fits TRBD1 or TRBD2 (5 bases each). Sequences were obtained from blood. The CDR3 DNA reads TGCGCCAGCAGCGGCGGGTGGGGCAGTAAGGACATTCAGTACTTC. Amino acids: CASSGGWGSKDIQYF.